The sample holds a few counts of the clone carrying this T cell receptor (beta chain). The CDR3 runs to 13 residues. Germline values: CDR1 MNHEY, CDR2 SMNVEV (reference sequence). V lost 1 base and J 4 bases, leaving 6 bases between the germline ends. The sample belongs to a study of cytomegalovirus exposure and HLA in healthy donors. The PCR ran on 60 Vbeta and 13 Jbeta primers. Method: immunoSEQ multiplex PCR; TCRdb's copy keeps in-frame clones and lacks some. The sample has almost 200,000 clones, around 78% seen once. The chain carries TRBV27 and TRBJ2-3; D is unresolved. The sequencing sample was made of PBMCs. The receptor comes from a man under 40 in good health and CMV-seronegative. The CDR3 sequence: CASSLFASDTQYF. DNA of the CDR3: TGTGCCAGCAGTTTATTTGCGTCAGATACGCAGTATTTT.